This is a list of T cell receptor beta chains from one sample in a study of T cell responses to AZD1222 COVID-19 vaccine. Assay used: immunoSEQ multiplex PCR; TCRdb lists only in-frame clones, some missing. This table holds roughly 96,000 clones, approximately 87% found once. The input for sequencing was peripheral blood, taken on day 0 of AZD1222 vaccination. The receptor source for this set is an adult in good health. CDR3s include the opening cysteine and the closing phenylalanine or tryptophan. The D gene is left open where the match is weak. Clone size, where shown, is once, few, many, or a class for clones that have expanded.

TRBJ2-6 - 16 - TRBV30 CAWSVPRSPGANVLTF TGTGCCTGGAGTGTCCCCAGGAGCCCTGGGGCCAACGTCCTGACTTTC
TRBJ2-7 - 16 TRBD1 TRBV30 CAWSPPQGTGIYEQYF TGTGCCTGGAGCCCGCCCCAGGGGACAGGGATCTACGAGCAGTACTTC
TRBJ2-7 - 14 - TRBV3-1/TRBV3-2 CASSQVEGAGEQYF TGTGCCAGCAGCCAAGTGGAGGGGGCGGGGGAGCAGTACTTC
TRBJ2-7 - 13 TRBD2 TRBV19 CASSIAAGGEQYF TGTGCCAGTAGTATTGCAGCGGGAGGCGAGCAGTACTTC
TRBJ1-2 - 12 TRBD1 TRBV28 CACRGTGYGYTF TGTGCCTGCAGGGGGACCGGGTATGGCTACACCTTC
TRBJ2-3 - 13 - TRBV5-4 CASSPFREITQYF TGTGCCAGCAGCCCGTTTCGGGAGATTACGCAGTATTTT
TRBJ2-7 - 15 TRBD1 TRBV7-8 CASTTGTGVTYEQYF TGTGCCAGCACCACTGGGACAGGGGTAACCTACGAGCAGTACTTC
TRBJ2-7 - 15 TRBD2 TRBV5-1 CASSPRTSRSYEQYF TGCGCCAGCAGCCCCAGGACTAGCAGATCCTACGAGCAGTACTTC
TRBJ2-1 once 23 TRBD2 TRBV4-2 CASSLIGTSGNTLRGSSYNEQFF TGTGCCAGCAGCCTTATTGGGACTAGCGGGAACACGCTTAGGGGTAGCTCCTACAATGAGCAGTTCTTC
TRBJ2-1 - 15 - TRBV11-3 CASSPEGSSYNEQFF TGTGCCAGCAGCCCAGAGGGGAGCTCCTACAATGAGCAGTTCTTC
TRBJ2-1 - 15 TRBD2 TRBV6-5 CASSYTGGSYNEQFF TGTGCCAGCAGTTACACGGGAGGCTCCTACAATGAGCAGTTCTTC
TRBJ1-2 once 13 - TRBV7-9 CASSYAGQGPPVF TGTGCCAGCAGCTACGCAGGACAAGGCCCACCGGTTTTC
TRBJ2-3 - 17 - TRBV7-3 CASSPGFGGLVTDTQYF TGTGCCAGCAGCCCCGGGTTTGGGGGGTTGGTAACAGATACGCAGTATTTT
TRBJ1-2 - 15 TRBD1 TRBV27 CASSLSGQGWYGYTF TGTGCCAGCAGTTTATCGGGACAGGGTTGGTATGGCTACACCTTC
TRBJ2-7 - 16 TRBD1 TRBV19 CASSVNPPGTGTEQYF TGTGCCAGTAGTGTAAATCCGCCCGGGACAGGGACCGAGCAGTACTTC
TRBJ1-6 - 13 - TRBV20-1 CSASLNYNSPLHF TGCAGTGCTAGTTTAAACTATAATTCACCCCTCCACTTT
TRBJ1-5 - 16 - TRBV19 CASSIPRTLGNQPQHF TGTGCCAGTAGTATCCCCAGGACTCTTGGGAATCAGCCCCAGCATTTT
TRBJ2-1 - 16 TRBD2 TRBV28 CASSSPSGGSWDEQFF TGTGCCAGCAGTTCCCCCAGTGGCGGGAGTTGGGATGAGCAGTTCTTC
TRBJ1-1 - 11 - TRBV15 CATSTNTEAFF TGTGCCACCTCCACGAACACTGAAGCTTTCTTT
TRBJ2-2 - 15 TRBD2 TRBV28 CASSSAGTKGGELFF TGTGCCAGCAGTTCCGCCGGGACTAAGGGGGGGGAGCTGTTTTTT
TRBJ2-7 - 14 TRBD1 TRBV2 CASSRGQGYYEQYF TGTGCCAGCAGCCGGGGACAGGGTTACTACGAGCAGTACTTC
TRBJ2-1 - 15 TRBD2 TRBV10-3 CAISDLFGTSNEQFF TGTGCCATCAGTGATTTGTTTGGGACTAGCAATGAGCAGTTCTTC
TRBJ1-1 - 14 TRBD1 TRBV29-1 CSVGGGTGGTEAFF TGCAGCGTCGGGGGTGGGACAGGGGGCACTGAAGCTTTCTTT
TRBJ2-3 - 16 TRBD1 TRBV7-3 CASSQGASGSTDTQYF TGTGCCAGCAGCCAGGGGGCAAGCGGGAGCACAGATACGCAGTATTTT
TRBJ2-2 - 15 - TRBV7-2 CASSFSGSNTGELFF TGTGCCAGCAGCTTTAGCGGATCGAACACCGGGGAGCTGTTTTTT
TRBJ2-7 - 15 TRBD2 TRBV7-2 CASSLGASGSYEQYF TGTGCCAGCAGCTTAGGGGCTAGCGGGAGCTACGAGCAGTACTTC
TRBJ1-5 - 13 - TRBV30 CAWSVQGGQPQHF TGTGCCTGGAGTGTACAGGGCGGTCAGCCCCAGCATTTT
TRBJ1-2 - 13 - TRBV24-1 CATSDLRGAGYTF TGTGCCACCAGTGATTTGCGTGGGGCTGGCTACACCTTC
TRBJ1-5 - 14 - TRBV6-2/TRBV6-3 CASSWDTINQPQHF TGTGCCAGCAGTTGGGACACGATTAATCAGCCCCAGCATTTT
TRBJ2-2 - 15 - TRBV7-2 CASSTRDQPAGELFF TGTGCCAGCAGCACCCGGGACCAACCGGCCGGGGAGCTGTTTTTT
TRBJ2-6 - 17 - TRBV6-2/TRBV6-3 CASSYVGRNSGANVLTF TGTGCCAGCAGTTACGTTGGTCGCAACTCTGGGGCCAACGTCCTGACTTTC
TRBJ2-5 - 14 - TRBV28 CASSPGGGRETQYF TGTGCCAGCAGTCCCGGAGGGGGGCGGGAGACCCAGTACTTC
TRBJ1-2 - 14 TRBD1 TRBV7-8 CASSQDRGDYGYTF TGTGCCAGCAGCCAAGACAGGGGGGACTATGGCTACACCTTC